Presented here are 2 T cell receptor beta chains from one specimen sequenced in a study of T cells in Graves' hyperthyroidism and ophthalmopathy. RNA transcripts provided the source from which TCR beta CDR3 regions were amplified. Primed by the HTBI set, a first-round RT-PCR was run on the TCR CDR3. TCRdb fed the multiplex PCR reads into MiXCR, producing one record per CDR3 protein. Here the sample spans hundreds of thousands of distinct CDR3 sequences, roughly 45% being singletons. What was sequenced was peripheral blood or thyroid tissue (not recorded which). Receptor source: an adult man with Graves' disease, either hyperthyroidism or ophthalmopathy (not recorded which).

Points on this clonotype: Possible read error: a much larger clone is one base away. The CDR3 carries no conserved terminal phenylalanine or tryptophan, so it likely arises from a read error. The chain uses TRBV5-6 and TRBJ1-2; D ambiguous. Looked up from germline, CDR1 is SGHDT and CDR2 is YYEEEE. The CDR3 contains 13 residues. Trimming left V 4 bases short and J 2 bases short, with 9 bases between. The CDR3 DNA is TGTGCCAGCAGCACGGACGTGAACTATGGCTACACCGTC. This gives the protein CASSTDVNYGYTV.

This clonotype showed up just once. The chain employs TRBV2 and TRBJ1-1, with no clear D. The germline V and J ends were trimmed by 4 bases and 4 bases, with 16 bases remaining between them. Germline CDR1 reads SNHLY; CDR2 reads FYNNEI. The CDR3 extends over 15 amino acids. Here the CDR3 reads CASSARRVGGTEAFF. Here the CDR3 DNA reads TGTGCCAGCAGTGCTAGGAGGGTTGGAGGCACTGAAGCTTTCTTT.